The present T cell receptor (beta chain) was sequenced within a study of read filtering for tumor transcriptome and immune sequencing. Whole-study context: The cohort had more than 16 men and more than 11 women aged roughly 40 to 90, mean around 66 years.

From approximately 430 ng of RNA, a library with molecular barcoded alpha/delta and beta/gamma adaptors was made. TCRdb re-called the reads through MiXCR, storing one row per CDR3 protein. The profile shows roughly 93,000 distinct CDR3 sequences, around a fifth of them singletons. The CDR3 spans 14 residues. Per germline, CDR1 MNHEY and CDR2 SVGAGI. The V end was cut by 5 bases, the J end by 1 base, with 9 bases between. The source is a donor older than 35 with multiple myeloma. J is TRBJ1-3 and V is TRBV6-5; maybe TRBD1 (6 bases). Sequencing was performed on a population of CD138-negative cells sorted from bone marrow. The CDR3 DNA is TGTGCCAGCAGTCCCGGGACATCTGGAAACACCATATATTTT. Its translation is CASSPGTSGNTIYF.